The 27 T cell receptor beta chains in this list originate from one sample, sequenced in a study of blood T cell repertoires in COVID-19. Profiling relied on immunoSEQ multiplex PCR, and the TCRdb table lists in-frame clones only, not all of them. Here the sample spans nearly 200,000 clones, 86% being singletons. Sequencing used peripheral blood. The receptors come from a woman aged 65 to 85 with acute or convalescent COVID-19.

V is TRBV3-1 (or the pseudogene TRBV3-2) and J is TRBJ2-6, with D perhaps TRBD1 (6 bases). The CDR3 has 17 residues. The germline CDR1 and CDR2 sequences are LGHDT and YNNKEL (reference sequence). Trimming took 0 bases from V and 2 from J, leaving 11 bases between them. For the CDR3, the DNA is TGTGCCAGCAGCCAAGACCTAAGGGGGACTGGGGCCAACGTCCTGACTTTC. Protein product: CASSQDLRGTGANVLTF.

The J gene is TRBJ2-7, the V gene TRBV28, with 9 nucleotides matching TRBD1. The CDR3 extends over 14 amino acids. Germline lookup yields CDR1 MDHEN and CDR2 SYDVKM. J gave up 1 base and V 6 bases, and 4 bases lay outside the gene matches. CDR3 region: CASRGQGRSYEQYF. The CDR3 region has the DNA TGTGCCAGCAGGGGACAGGGCAGGTCCTACGAGCAGTACTTC.

CDR3 amino acids: CASSLLRPGGYTF. The CDR3 bases are TGTGCCAGCAGCTTGCTCCGCCCGGGAGGCTACACCTTC. The rearrangement links TRBV5-4 to TRBJ1-2; D is unresolved. This CDR3 has 13 amino acids. Between the trimmed V and J ends, which lost 1 base and 8 bases, there was a span of 12 bases. The germline V gene encodes CDR1 SGHNT and CDR2 YYREEE (reference sequence).

In this sample, this clone turned up once. This chain joins TRBV7-2 and TRBJ2-7; 7 nucleotides agree with TRBD2. This CDR3 has 15 residues. Germline V CDR1 and CDR2: SGHTA, FQGNSA. The junction had 9 bases not matched to a gene; V was cut back by 3 bases and J by 4 bases. The CDR3 reads CASSLSAGDGYEQYF. The CDR3 nucleotides read TGTGCCAGCAGCTTGTCGGCGGGAGACGGGTACGAGCAGTACTTC.

The chain employs TRBV4-3 and TRBJ1-6, with TRBD1 as a possible D gene (5 bases). The CDR3 contains 16 residues. Germline CDR1 is LGHNA and CDR2 is YSLEER. With 1 base removed from V and 7 bases from J, the gap between germline ends came to 14 bases. CDR3 sequence: CASSQVRGSGNSPLHF. Here the CDR3 DNA reads TGCGCCAGCAGCCAAGTCCGGGGGTCTGGGAATTCACCCCTCCACTTT.

The gene calls are TRBV5-1 and TRBJ1-3; TRBD1 matches 7 bases. CDR1 is SGHRS and CDR2 is YFSETQ in the germline V gene. The CDR3 length is 16 residues. Trimming removed 0 bases from V and 0 bases from J; junction bases left unmatched: 3. CDR3 DNA sequence: TGCGCCAGCAGCTTGGGGGGACAGAACTCTGGAAACACCATATATTTT. As protein: CASSLGGQNSGNTIYF.

This chain uses TRBV28 with TRBJ2-1, with D tentatively TRBD2 (5 bases). Germline values: CDR1 MDHEN, CDR2 SYDVKM. V was pared by 5 bases and J by 5 bases, with 13 bases between. The CDR3 extends over 14 amino acids. CDR3 in DNA: TGTGCCAGCAGTCCCTTAAGCGGAAACAATGAGCAGTTCTTC. It encodes CASSPLSGNNEQFF.

This chain joins TRBV7-2 and TRBJ1-5; 8 bases fit TRBD1. The CDR3 runs 15 residues. CDR1 is SGHTA and CDR2 is FQGNSA in the germline V gene. J lost 5 bases, V lost 1 base, and 4 bases had no gene match. The CDR3 sequence: CASSLVGTGYQPQHF. The CDR3 DNA is TGTGCCAGCAGCTTAGTGGGGACAGGTTATCAGCCCCAGCATTTT.

The chain is built from TRBV7-2 and TRBJ1-1; D remains unclear. Between the trimmed V and J ends, which lost 2 bases and 1 base, there was a span of 8 bases. Germline V gene data show CDR1 as SGHTA and CDR2 as FQGNSA. The CDR3 length is 14 residues. This CDR3 reads CASSLSAANTEAFF. For the CDR3, the DNA is TGTGCCAGCAGCTTATCCGCGGCGAACACTGAAGCTTTCTTT.

The J gene is TRBJ1-5, the V gene TRBV5-6; TRBD1 agrees at 7 bases. Germline V gene lookup returns CDR1 SGHDT and CDR2 YYEEEE. The ends lost 0 bases at V and 5 bases at J; junction bases unmatched: 5. The CDR3 is 15 amino acids. CDR3 DNA sequence: TGTGCCAGCAGCTTGGGGCGACAGGGCGATCAGCCCCAGCATTTT. Its protein product is CASSLGRQGDQPQHF.

The V and J genes are TRBV21-1 and TRBJ1-2. TRBV21-1 is a known pseudogene. The CDR3 extends over 13 amino acids. The DNA of the CDR3 is TGTGCCAGCAGCAAAGCGCGGGGCGATGGCTACACCTTC. This sequence encodes CASSKARGDGYTF.

The chain employs TRBV5-4 and TRBJ2-5; the match to TRBD2 covers 7 bases. CDR1 is SGHNT and CDR2 is YYREEE in the germline V gene (reference sequence). V shed 3 bases, J shed 5 bases, and the junction held 16 bases outside the gene matches. The CDR3 is made up of 17 amino acids. Here the CDR3 reads CASSSRGSPSARETQYF. CDR3 DNA: TGTGCCAGCAGCTCTCGCGGGAGCCCGTCGGCCCGGGAGACCCAGTACTTC.

The chain has TRBV6-6 and TRBJ2-5, with D possibly matching TRBD1 (6 bases). V was trimmed by 4 bases and J by 12 bases, leaving 15 bases between them. Looked up from germline, CDR1 is MNHNY and CDR2 is SVGAGI (reference sequence). This CDR3 is 12 amino acids long. The CDR3 nucleotides read TGTGCCAGCAGTTTCGAGGACAGAAACAAGTACTTC. This sequence encodes CASSFEDRNKYF.

The chain joins TRBV10-3 to TRBJ2-1; tentatively, D is TRBD2 (6 bases). CDR3 length: 15 amino acids. Germline CDR1 ENHRY, CDR2 SYGVKD. Trimming took off 6 bases at V and 0 bases at J, with 12 bases between the two ends. CDR3 residues: CAIRGEAGSYNEQFF. In DNA form, the CDR3 reads TGTGCCATCAGGGGGGAAGCGGGCTCCTACAATGAGCAGTTCTTC.

The rearrangement uses TRBV6-2 or TRBV6-3 and TRBJ2-7, with a weak D call TRBD1 (6 bases). Germline CDR1 and CDR2: MNHEY and SVGEGT. V was cut by 2 bases and J by 9 bases, with 11 bases left in between. The CDR3 consists of 12 residues. CDR3 in DNA: TGTGCCAGCAGTTACGTTAGGGGGTTGCAGTACTTC. It codes for CASSYVRGLQYF.

V is TRBV12-5 and J is TRBJ1-2; TRBD1 agrees at 7 bases. Looked up from germline, CDR1 is LGHNT and CDR2 is FRNRAP. V trimming: 5 bases; J trimming: 4 bases; junction bases outside the gene matches: 4. The CDR3 extends over 13 amino acids. The CDR3 DNA reads TGTGCTAGTGGTACCCGGGACAGCTATGGCTACACCTTC. Protein: CASGTRDSYGYTF.

The chain couples TRBV7-2 to TRBJ2-5, with 14 nucleotides matching TRBD2. The CDR3 spans 16 residues. V dropped 6 bases and J dropped 1; count of bases not matched to a gene: 4. Germline V lookup: CDR1 SGHTA, CDR2 FQGNSA. CDR3 sequence (DNA): TGTGCCAGCAGTTGGACTAGCGGGAGGTTCCAAGAGACCCAGTACTTC. Its translation is CASSWTSGRFQETQYF.

In its sample, this clone was seen once. This rearrangement joins TRBV7-9 to TRBJ2-1, with D possibly being TRBD2 (5 bases). The V and J ends lost 1 base and 2 bases respectively, with 9 bases between them. The V gene's germline CDR1 is SEHNR and CDR2 FQNEAQ (reference sequence). CDR3 length equals 15 residues. The chain's CDR3 is CASSLDLGTYNEQFF. In DNA, the CDR3 is TGTGCCAGCAGCTTAGATCTCGGGACCTACAATGAGCAGTTCTTC.

The genes are TRBV15 and TRBJ2-5; D is possibly TRBD1 (5 bases). CDR1 and CDR2 (germline): LNHNV, YYDKDF (reference sequence). The CDR3 totals 12 residues. V was cut by 2 bases and J by 5 bases, with 6 bases left in between. In DNA, the CDR3 is TGTGCCACCAGCAGAAAGGGGGAGACCCAGTACTTC. Protein sequence: CATSRKGETQYF.

Of note for this clone: The sample carries other DNA sequences with the same CDR3. The chain carries TRBV5-1 and TRBJ1-4, with 12 bases that match TRBD1. The CDR3 has 16 residues. The V and J ends lost 0 bases and 5 bases, in that order; junction bases with no gene match: 2. Germline V gene lookup returns CDR1 SGHRS and CDR2 YFSETQ. CDR3 loop: CASSLAGTGGNEKLFF. The CDR3 DNA reads TGCGCCAGCAGCTTGGCCGGGACAGGGGGCAATGAAAAACTGTTTTTT.

Points on this clone: Additional DNA sequences in this sample encode the identical CDR3. The chain recombines TRBV9 with TRBJ2-6; perhaps TRBD1 as D (6 bases). V gave up 0 bases and J gave up 2 bases, with 6 bases separating them. Germline loops: CDR1 SGDLS, CDR2 YYNGEE. There are 15 residues in the CDR3. This CDR3 is CASSVAGAGANVLTF. The CDR3 DNA reads TGTGCCAGCAGCGTAGCAGGGGCTGGGGCCAACGTCCTGACTTTC.

This sequence joins TRBV5-4 and TRBJ2-5, with 10 bases that match TRBD1. In germline, CDR1 is SGHNT, CDR2 YYREEE (reference sequence). Trimming cost V 3 bases and J 2 bases; bases outside gene matches: 10. This CDR3 is built from 17 residues. CDR3 bases: TGTGCCAGCAGCTCATTTACGACAGGGGGCGGGCAAGAGACCCAGTACTTC. Its translation is CASSSFTTGGGQETQYF.

This clone was detected only a few times. The gene calls are TRBV10-3 and TRBJ2-7; D is undetermined. Germline CDR1 is ENHRY and CDR2 is SYGVKD. The CDR3 loop spans 12 amino acids. V lost 3 bases, J lost 2 bases, and 5 bases lay in between. The CDR3 sequence: CAISDATYEQYF. CDR3 DNA sequence: TGTGCCATCAGTGACGCTACCTACGAGCAGTACTTC.

The rearrangement joins TRBV5-6 to TRBJ2-5; D is possibly TRBD1 (5 bases). V lost 2 bases, J lost 3 bases, and 17 bases lay in between. Germline V lookup: CDR1 SGHDT, CDR2 YYEEEE. The CDR3 loop spans 16 amino acids. CDR3 in DNA: TGTGCCAGCAGCTTTTCACAGGAGATGGGTAAAGAGACCCAGTACTTC. This sequence encodes CASSFSQEMGKETQYF.

CDR3 sequence: CSAARQGVETQYF. The DNA of the CDR3 is TGCAGCGCCGCCCGACAGGGGGTGGAGACCCAGTACTTC. V usage is TRBV29-1 and J usage is TRBJ2-5; 9 bases are shared with TRBD1. CDR3 length equals 13 residues. Per the germline V gene, CDR1 is SQVTM and CDR2 is ANQGSEA. V shed 7 bases and J 5 bases; nucleotides not matched to a gene: 8.

The chain combines TRBV12-3 or TRBV12-4 with TRBJ1-3; D not resolved. The CDR3 is made up of 13 amino acids. V lost 7 bases and J 0 bases, leaving 7 bases between the germline ends. CDR3 loop: CASNRASGNTIYF. In DNA form, the CDR3 reads TGTGCCAGCAATCGCGCCTCTGGAAACACCATATATTTT.

This chain uses TRBV2 with TRBJ1-5; D is unclear. V was shortened by 6 bases and J by 1 base, with 13 bases between the two germline ends. This CDR3 has 15 residues. The V gene's germline CDR1 is SNHLY and CDR2 FYNNEI. CDR3: CASRGRSGSNQPQHF. CDR3 DNA sequence: TGTGCCAGCAGGGGCCGCAGTGGGAGCAATCAGCCCCAGCATTTT.